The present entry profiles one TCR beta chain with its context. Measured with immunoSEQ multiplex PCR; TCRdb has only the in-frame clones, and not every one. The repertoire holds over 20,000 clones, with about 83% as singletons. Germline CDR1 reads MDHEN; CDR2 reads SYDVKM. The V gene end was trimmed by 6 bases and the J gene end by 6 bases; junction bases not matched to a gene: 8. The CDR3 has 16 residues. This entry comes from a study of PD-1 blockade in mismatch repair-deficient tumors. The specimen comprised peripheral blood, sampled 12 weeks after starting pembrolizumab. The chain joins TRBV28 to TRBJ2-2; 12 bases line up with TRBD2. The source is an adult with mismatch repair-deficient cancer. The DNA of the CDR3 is TGTGCCAGCAGAGGACGACTAGCGGGAGCCCCCGGGGAGCTGTTTTTT. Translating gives CASRGRLAGAPGELFF.